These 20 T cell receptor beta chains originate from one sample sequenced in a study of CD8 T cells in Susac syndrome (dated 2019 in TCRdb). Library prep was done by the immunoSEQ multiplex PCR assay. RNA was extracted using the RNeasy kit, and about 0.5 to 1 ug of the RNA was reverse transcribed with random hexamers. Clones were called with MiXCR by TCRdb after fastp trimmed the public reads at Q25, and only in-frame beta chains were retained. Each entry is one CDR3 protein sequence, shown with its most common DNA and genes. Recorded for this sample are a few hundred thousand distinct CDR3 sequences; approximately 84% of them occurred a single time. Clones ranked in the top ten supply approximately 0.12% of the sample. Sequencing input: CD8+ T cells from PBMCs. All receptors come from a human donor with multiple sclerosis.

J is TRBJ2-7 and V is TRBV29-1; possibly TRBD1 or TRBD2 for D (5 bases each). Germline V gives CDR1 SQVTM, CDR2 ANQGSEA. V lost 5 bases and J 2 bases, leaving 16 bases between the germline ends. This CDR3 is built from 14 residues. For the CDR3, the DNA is TGCAGCGTTCACCCCCGGGACGGACCCTACGAGCAGTACTTC. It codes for CSVHPRDGPYEQYF.

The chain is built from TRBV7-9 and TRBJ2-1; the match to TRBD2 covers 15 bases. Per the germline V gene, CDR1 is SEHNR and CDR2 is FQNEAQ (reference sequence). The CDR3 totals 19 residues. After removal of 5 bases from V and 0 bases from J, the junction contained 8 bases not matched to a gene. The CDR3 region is CASSRGLAGGPSSYNEQFF. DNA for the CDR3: TGTGCCAGCAGCCGCGGACTAGCGGGAGGGCCTAGCTCCTACAATGAGCAGTTCTTC.

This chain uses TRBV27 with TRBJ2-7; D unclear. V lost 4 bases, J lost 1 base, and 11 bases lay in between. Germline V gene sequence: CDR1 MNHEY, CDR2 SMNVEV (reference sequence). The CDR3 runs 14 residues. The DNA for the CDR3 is TGTGCCAGCAGTTCTGGCGTCAGTTCCTACGAGCAGTACTTC. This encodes CASSSGVSSYEQYF.

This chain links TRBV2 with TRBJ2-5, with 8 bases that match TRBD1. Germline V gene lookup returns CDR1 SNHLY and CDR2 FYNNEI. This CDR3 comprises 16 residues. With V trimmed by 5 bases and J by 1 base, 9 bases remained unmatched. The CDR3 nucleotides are TGTGCCAGCAGTACCGAACGGACAGGGATCCAAGAGACCCAGTACTTC. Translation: CASSTERTGIQETQYF.

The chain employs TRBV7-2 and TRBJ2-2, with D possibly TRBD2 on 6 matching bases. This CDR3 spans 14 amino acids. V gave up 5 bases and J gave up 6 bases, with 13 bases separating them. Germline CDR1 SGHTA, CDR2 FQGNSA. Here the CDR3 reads CASSVGRGAGELFF. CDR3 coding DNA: TGTGCCAGCAGCGTCGGGAGAGGGGCCGGGGAGCTGTTTTTT.

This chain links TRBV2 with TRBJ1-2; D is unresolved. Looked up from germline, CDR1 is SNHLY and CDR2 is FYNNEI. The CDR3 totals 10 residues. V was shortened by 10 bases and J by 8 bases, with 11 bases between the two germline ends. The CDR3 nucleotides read TGTGCCACGTTACTTCGCGGCTACACCTTC. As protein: CATLLRGYTF.

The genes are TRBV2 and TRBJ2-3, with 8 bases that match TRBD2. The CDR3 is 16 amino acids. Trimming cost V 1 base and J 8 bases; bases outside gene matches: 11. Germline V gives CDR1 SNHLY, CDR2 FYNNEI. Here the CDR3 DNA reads TGTGCCAGCAGTGAAGGTGGCAGCGGGAGTTTTCGTACGCAGTATTTT. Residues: CASSEGGSGSFRTQYF. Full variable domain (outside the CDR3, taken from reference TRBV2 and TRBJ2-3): EPEVTQTPSHQVTQMGQEVILRCVPISNHLYFYWYRQILGQKVEFLVSFYNNEISEKSEIFDDQFSVERPDGSNFTLKIRSTKLEDSAMYFCASSEGGSGSFRTQYFGPGTRLTVL.

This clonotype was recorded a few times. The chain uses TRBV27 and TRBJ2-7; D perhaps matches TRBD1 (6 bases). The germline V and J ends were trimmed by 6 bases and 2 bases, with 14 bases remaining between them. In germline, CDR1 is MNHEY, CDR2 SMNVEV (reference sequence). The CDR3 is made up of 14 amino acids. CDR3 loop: CASRYQGRAYEQYF. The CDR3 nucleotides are TGTGCCAGCAGGTACCAGGGGAGAGCCTACGAGCAGTACTTC.

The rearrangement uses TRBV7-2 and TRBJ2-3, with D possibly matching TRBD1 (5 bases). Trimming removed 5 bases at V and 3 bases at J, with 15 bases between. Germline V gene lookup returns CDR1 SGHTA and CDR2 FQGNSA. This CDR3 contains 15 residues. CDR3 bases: TGTGCCAGCAGCCGGGCCTCAAGGGGTACAGATACGCAGTATTTT. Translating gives CASSRASRGTDTQYF. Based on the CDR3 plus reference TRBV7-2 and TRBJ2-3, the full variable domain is GAGVSQSPSNKVTEKGKDVELRCDPISGHTALYWYRQSLGQGLEFLIYFQGNSAPDKSGLPSDRFSAERTGGSVSTLTIQRTQQEDSAVYLCASSRASRGTDTQYFGPGTRLTVL.

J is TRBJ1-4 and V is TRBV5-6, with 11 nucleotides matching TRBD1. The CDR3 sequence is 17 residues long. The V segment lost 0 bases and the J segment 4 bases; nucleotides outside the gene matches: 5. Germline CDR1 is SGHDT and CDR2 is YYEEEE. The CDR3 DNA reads TGTGCCAGCAGCTTGGACGGGACAGGGGGACTTAATGAAAAACTGTTTTTT. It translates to CASSLDGTGGLNEKLFF.

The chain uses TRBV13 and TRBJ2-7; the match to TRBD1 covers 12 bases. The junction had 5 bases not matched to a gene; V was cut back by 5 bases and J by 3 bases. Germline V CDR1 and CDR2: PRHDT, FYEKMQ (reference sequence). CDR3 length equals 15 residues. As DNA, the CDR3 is TGTGCCAGCAGCGCGGGGACAGGGGGCATCTACGAGCAGTACTTC. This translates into CASSAGTGGIYEQYF.

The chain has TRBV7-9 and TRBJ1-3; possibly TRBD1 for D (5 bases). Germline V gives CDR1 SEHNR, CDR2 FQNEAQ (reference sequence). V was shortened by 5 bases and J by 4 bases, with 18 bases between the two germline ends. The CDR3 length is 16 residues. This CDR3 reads CASSPWTRVYGNTIYF. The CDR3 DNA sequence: TGTGCCAGCAGCCCCTGGACAAGGGTGTACGGAAACACCATATATTTT.

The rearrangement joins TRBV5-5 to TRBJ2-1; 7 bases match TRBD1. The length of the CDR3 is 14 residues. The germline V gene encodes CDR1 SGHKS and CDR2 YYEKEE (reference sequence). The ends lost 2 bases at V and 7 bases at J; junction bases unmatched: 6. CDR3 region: CASSFRQGRNEQFF. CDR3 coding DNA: TGTGCCAGCAGCTTTAGACAGGGACGGAATGAGCAGTTCTTC.

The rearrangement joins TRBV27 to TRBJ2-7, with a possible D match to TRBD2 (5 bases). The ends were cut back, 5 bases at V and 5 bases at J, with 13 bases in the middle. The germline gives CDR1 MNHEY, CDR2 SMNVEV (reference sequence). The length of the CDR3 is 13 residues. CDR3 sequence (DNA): TGTGCCAGCAGTGTCCGGAGGAGCGACGAGCAGTACTTC. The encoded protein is CASSVRRSDEQYF.

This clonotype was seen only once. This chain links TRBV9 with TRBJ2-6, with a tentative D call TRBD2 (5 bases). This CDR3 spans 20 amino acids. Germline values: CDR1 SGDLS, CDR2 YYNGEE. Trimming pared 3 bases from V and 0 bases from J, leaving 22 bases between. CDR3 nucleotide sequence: TGTGCCAGCAGCGATGGACTGACGGCAGCCCAAAACTCTGGGGCCAACGTCCTGACTTTC. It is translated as CASSDGLTAAQNSGANVLTF.

In DNA form, the CDR3 reads TGTGCCATCAGGATCAGGACTAGTAACCACAATGAGCAGTTCTTC. Translated: CAIRIRTSNHNEQFF. V and J are TRBV10-3 and TRBJ2-1; 7 nucleotides line up with TRBD2. The trim removed 6 bases at V and 5 bases at J, leaving 10 bases unmatched. The CDR3 has 15 residues. Germline V lookup: CDR1 ENHRY, CDR2 SYGVKD.

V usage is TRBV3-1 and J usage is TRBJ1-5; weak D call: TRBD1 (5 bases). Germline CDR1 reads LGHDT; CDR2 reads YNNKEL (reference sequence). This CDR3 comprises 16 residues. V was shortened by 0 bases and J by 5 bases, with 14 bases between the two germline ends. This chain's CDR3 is CASSQDPGRADQPQHF. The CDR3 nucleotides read TGTGCCAGCAGCCAAGATCCAGGGAGGGCCGATCAGCCCCAGCATTTT.

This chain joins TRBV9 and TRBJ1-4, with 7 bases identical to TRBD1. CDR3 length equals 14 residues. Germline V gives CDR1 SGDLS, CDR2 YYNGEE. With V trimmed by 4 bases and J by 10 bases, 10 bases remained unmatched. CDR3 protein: CASSSTGSGGKLFF. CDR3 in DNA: TGTGCCAGCAGCTCGACAGGATCAGGGGGAAAACTGTTTTTT.

The CDR3 coding sequence is TGTGCCAGCAGCTTATACAGAGGGACAACTAATGAAAAACTGTTTTTT. This gives the protein CASSLYRGTTNEKLFF. The chain has TRBV7-9 and TRBJ1-4; D uncertain. V gave up 2 bases and J gave up 0 bases, with 10 bases separating them. Germline values: CDR1 SEHNR, CDR2 FQNEAQ (reference sequence). The CDR3 is made up of 16 amino acids.

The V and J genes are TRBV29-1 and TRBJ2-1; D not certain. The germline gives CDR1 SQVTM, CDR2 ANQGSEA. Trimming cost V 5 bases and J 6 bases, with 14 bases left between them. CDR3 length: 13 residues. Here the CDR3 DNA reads TGCAGCGTTAAAACCCGGGCGGCCAATGAGCAGTTCTTC. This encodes CSVKTRAANEQFF.